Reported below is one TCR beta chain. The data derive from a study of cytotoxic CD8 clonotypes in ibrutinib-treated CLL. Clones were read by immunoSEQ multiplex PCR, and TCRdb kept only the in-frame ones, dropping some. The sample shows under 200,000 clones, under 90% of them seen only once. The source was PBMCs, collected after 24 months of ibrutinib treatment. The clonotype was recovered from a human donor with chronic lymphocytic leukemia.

The CDR3 sequence: CASSLAMAWNTEAFF. CDR3 coding DNA: TGTGCCAGCAGCTTAGCGATGGCATGGAACACTGAAGCTTTCTTT. The chain carries TRBV7-2 and TRBJ1-1; D is undetermined. CDR3 length: 15 residues. Trimming removed 0 bases at V and 1 base at J, with 9 bases between. Germline CDR1 is SGHTA and CDR2 is FQGNSA.